This TCR beta chain was found in a study of chemoradiotherapy in HPV16-positive cancers (dated by TCRdb to between 2021 and 2024). General notes on the study: Candidate HPV-specific T-cell clones and common TCR motifs were defined through functional T-cell assays on cells from a couple of HPV16-positive patients. The candidate HPV-specific TCRs and motifs were then tracked in TCR repertoires from 80 to 95 patients with HPV-related cancers. The study asked whether T-cell immunity to the HPV oncoproteins E6 and E7 changes during chemoradiotherapy and whether this immunity affects survival. The study at large found these results: Improved recurrence-free survival in HPV16-positive patients was associated with expansion of HPV-responsive T cells during chemoradiotherapy. Expansion of candidate HPV-specific clones and E7-related TCR motifs was observed in the tumor microenvironment during treatment, whereas no such expansion was observed for non-HPV-specific T cells. Only two HPV16-positive patients were used to derive the functional definition of HPV-specific T cells, and the survival association was reported for HPV16-positive patients.

Deletion took 0 bases off V and 4 bases off J, with a span of 9 bases between the germline ends. Looking up the germline V gene yields CDR1 SGDLS and CDR2 YYNGEE. There are 14 amino acids in the CDR3, from cysteine to phenylalanine inclusive. Left in the record is the CDR3 DNA by itself, 42 bases read in frame from the first base. The receptor library was made with the immunoSEQ multiplex PCR assay. As stored in TCRdb, this immuneACCESS dataset retains in-frame rearrangements with V and J assigned. A fraction of the clones does not appear; measured against another copy, unresolved V genes explain less than half of the discrepancy, and the remainder lacks a known reason. For this sample the table gives approximately 12,000 clones, of which about three fifths were detected only once. The ten top clones hold around 15% of the sample. Repertoires were sampled multiple times during chemoradiotherapy, which allowed clonal expansion in the tumor microenvironment to be followed.

With regard to this clone: The antigen this receptor binds is unknown. Within one base of it there is no much larger clone, and no base qualities were kept.

The source of this sequence is a human donor with HPV-associated anogenital cancer. This specimen was collected from a patient who underwent chemoradiotherapy. The sequence links TRBV9 to TRBJ2-3, with the D gene too uncertain to name. CDR3 loop: CASSVEARSDTQYF. The DNA sequence follows: TGTGCCAGCAGCGTAGAGGCTAGATCAGATACGCAGTATTTT.